A selection of T cell receptor beta chains follows, all from one sample in a study of shared clonotypes between healthy human individuals. Produced via immunoSEQ multiplex PCR; TCRdb's table is partial and in-frame only. The table records 450,000 to 700,000 clones, around 95% of them present only once. The sample consisted of naive CD8+ T cells sorted from blood. The receptor set was obtained from a woman aged 30 to 39 in good health. The CDR3 runs from the conserved cysteine through the conserved F or W. The D gene is left open where the match is weak. Size is omitted from some rows. Given values are once, few, many or a class for expanded clones.

v_call	j_call	clone_size	d_call	cdr3_nt	cdr3_aa
TRBV13	TRBJ2-7	once	NA	TGTGCCAGCAGCTCGGGGGCTAGCTACGAGCAGTACTTC	CASSSGASYEQYF
TRBV5-8	TRBJ1-2	NA	NA	TGTGCCAGCAGCTTAGGGGTAGAAGGAATCTATGGCTACACCTTC	CASSLGVEGIYGYTF
TRBV5-1	TRBJ2-2	NA	NA	TGCGCCAGCAGCTTAGGGTCTGGCACCGGGGAGCTGTTTTTT	CASSLGSGTGELFF
TRBV19	TRBJ2-6	NA	NA	TGTGCCAGTAGTGATTCGGGCTACTCTGGGGCCAACGTCCTGACTTTC	CASSDSGYSGANVLTF
TRBV5-6	TRBJ1-6	once	TRBD1	TGTGCCAGCAGCCTGTTCCAGGGGGGATCACCCCTCCACTTT	CASSLFQGGSPLHF
TRBV28	TRBJ1-5	NA	TRBD1	TGTGCCAGCAGTCGGAAAGGGACAGAGCCCCAGCATTTT	CASSRKGTEPQHF
TRBV27	TRBJ1-1	NA	NA	TGTGCCAGCTCTTTGGACGCCGACCGGTATATGAACACTGAAGCTTTCTTT	CASSLDADRYMNTEAFF
TRBV28	TRBJ2-3	NA	NA	TGTGCCAGCAGCGGAGGGAGCACAGATACGCAGTATTTT	CASSGGSTDTQYF
TRBV28	TRBJ2-5	NA	TRBD1	TGTGCCAGCAGTTCGGGACAGGGGGCTTTTGAGCAGTACTTC	CASSSGQGAFEQYF
TRBV9	TRBJ2-4	NA	NA	TGTGCCAGCAGCCAGTACGGAGGGCCCAAAAACATTCAGTACTTC	CASSQYGGPKNIQYF
TRBV13	TRBJ2-1	NA	TRBD2	TGTGCCAGCAGCTTAGGGCGGGGGCCGACTAGCGGGAGGGCCTATGAGCAGTTCTTC	CASSLGRGPTSGRAYEQFF
TRBV5-4	TRBJ2-3	NA	NA	TGTGCCAGCAGCTTAAACAGCGGGCTTGTAGATACGCAGTATTTT	CASSLNSGLVDTQYF
TRBV27	TRBJ2-7	once	TRBD1	TGTGCCAGCAGTTTAAGGACAGGGGGCTCATACGAGCAGTACTTC	CASSLRTGGSYEQYF
TRBV29-1	TRBJ2-1	NA	NA	TGCAGCGTCGTCAAAACTTGGGACTCCCCTGTGGGGTACAATGAGCAGTTCTTC	CSVVKTWDSPVGYNEQFF
TRBV16	TRBJ2-3	NA	NA	TGTGCCAGCAGCCAATCAAAGCTGGGGGCAGGAGATACGCAGTATTTT	CASSQSKLGAGDTQYF
TRBV6-4	TRBJ2-3	NA	TRBD2	TGTGCCAGCAGTGACCATAGCGGGGCTAGCACAGATACGCAGTATTTT	CASSDHSGASTDTQYF
TRBV7-2	TRBJ2-7	NA	NA	TGTGCCAGCAGCGCTATCTCGGCCTACGAGCAGTACTTC	CASSAISAYEQYF
TRBV2	TRBJ2-5	NA	NA	TGTGCCAGCAGTGCCCCCTCTGAGACGGAGACCCAGTACTTC	CASSAPSETETQYF
TRBV27	TRBJ2-2	once	NA	TGTGCCAGCAGATTTTCGGGCACCGGGGAGCTGTTTTTT	CASRFSGTGELFF